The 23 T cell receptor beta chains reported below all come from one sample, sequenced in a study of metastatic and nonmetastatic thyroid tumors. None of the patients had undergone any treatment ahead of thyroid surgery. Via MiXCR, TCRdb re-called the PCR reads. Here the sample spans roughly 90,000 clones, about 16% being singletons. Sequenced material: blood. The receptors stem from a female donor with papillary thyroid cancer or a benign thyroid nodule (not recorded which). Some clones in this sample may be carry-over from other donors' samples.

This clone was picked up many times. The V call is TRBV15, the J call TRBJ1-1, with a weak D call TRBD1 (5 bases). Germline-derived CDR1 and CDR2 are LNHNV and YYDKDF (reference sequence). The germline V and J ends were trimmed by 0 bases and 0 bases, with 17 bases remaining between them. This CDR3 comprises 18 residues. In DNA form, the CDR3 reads TGTGCCACCAGCAGAGATCCGACGTGGAGGGGAATGAACACTGAAGCTTTCTTT. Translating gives CATSRDPTWRGMNTEAFF.

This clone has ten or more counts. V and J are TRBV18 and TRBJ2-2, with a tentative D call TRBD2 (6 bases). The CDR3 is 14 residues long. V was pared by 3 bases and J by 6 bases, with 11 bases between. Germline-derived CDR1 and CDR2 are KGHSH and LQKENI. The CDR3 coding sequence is TGTGCCAGCTCACCCCTGGAGGGAGCCGGGGAGCTGTTTTTT. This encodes CASSPLEGAGELFF.

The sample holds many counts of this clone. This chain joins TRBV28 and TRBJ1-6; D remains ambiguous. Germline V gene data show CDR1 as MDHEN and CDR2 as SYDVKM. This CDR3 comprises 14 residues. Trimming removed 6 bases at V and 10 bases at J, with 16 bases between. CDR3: CASRPTNLGSPLHF. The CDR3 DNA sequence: TGTGCCAGCAGGCCCACCAATCTCGGGTCACCCCTCCACTTT. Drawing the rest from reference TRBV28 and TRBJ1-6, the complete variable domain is DVKVTQSSRYLVKRTGEKVFLECVQDMDHENMFWYRQDPGLGLRLIYFSYDVKMKEKGDIPEGYSVSREKKERFSLILESASTNQTSMYLCASRPTNLGSPLHFGNGTRLTVT.

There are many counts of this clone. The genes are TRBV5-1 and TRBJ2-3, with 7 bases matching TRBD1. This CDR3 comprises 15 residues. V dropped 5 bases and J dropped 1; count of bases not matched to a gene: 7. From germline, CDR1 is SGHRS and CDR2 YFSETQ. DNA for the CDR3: TGCGCCAGCAGTTTAACAGGGGACGGCACAGATACGCAGTATTTT. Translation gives CASSLTGDGTDTQYF.

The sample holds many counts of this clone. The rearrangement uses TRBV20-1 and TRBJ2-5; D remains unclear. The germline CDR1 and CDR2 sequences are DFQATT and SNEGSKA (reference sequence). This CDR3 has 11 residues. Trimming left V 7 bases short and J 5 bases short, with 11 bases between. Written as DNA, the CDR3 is TGCAGTGTTAACTACGGGGAGACCCAGTACTTC. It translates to CSVNYGETQYF.

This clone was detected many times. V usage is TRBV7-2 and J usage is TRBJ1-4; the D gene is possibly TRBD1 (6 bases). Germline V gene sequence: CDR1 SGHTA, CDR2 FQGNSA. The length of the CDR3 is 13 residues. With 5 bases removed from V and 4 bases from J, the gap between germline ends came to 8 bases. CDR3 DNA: TGTGCCAGCAGCAGGGGGGGTAATGAAAAACTGTTTTTT. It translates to CASSRGGNEKLFF.

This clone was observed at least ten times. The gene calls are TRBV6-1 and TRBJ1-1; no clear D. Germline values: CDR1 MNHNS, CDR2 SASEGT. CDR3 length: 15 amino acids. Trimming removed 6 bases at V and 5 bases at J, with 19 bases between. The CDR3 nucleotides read TGTGCCAGCAGGGGTGGCCTCCAATTGGGGACTGAAGCTTTCTTT. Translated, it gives CASRGGLQLGTEAFF.

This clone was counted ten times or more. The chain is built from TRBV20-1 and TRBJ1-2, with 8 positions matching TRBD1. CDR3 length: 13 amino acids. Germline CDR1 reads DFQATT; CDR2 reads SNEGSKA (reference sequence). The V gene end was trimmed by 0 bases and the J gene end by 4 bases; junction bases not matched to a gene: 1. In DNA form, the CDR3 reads TGCAGTGCTAGAGAAGACAGGGGCTATGGCTACACCTTC. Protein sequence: CSAREDRGYGYTF.

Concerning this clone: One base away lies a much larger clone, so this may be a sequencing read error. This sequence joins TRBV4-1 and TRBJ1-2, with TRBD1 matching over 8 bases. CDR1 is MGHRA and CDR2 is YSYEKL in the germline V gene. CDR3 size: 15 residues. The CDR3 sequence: CVSSLSRDRTYGYTF. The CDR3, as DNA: TGCGTCAGCAGCCTCTCGAGGGACAGGACCTATGGCTACACCTTC.

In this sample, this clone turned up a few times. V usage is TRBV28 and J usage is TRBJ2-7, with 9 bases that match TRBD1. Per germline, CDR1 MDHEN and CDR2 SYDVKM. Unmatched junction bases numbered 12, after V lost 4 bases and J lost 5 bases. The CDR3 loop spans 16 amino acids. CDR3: CASSSTGGDYHNEQYF. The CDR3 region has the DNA TGTGCCAGCAGTTCTACAGGGGGCGATTATCACAACGAGCAGTACTTC. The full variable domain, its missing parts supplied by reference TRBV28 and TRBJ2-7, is DVKVTQSSRYLVKRTGEKVFLECVQDMDHENMFWYRQDPGLGLRLIYFSYDVKMKEKGDIPEGYSVSREKKERFSLILESASTNQTSMYLCASSSTGGDYHNEQYFGPGTRLTVT.

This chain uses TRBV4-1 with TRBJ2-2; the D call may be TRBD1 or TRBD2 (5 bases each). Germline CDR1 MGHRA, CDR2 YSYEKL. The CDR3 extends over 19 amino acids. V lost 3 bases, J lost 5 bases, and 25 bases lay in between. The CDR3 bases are TGCGCCAGCAGCCAGTTTGAAAGTTACGGTCAGGGCGGGACCGGGGAGCTGTTTTTT. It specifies CASSQFESYGQGGTGELFF.

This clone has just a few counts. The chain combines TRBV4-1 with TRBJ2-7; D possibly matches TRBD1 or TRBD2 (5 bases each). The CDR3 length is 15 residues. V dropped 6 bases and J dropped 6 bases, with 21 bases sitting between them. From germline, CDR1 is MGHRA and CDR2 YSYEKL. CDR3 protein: CASSYEGRRPCEQYF. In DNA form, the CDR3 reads TGCGCCAGCAGTTACGAGGGACGGAGACCCTGCGAGCAGTACTTC.

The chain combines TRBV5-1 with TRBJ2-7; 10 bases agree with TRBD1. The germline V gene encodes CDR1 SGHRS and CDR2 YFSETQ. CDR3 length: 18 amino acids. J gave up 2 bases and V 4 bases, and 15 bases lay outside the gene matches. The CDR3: CASSAPAPGTGVTYEQYF. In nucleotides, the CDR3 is TGCGCCAGCAGCGCACCCGCGCCCGGGACAGGGGTTACCTACGAGCAGTACTTC.

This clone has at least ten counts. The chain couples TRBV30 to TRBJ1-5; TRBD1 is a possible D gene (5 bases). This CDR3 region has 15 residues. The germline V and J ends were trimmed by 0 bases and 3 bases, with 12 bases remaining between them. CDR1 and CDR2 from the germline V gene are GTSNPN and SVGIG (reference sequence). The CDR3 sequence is CAWSVPGGINQPQHF. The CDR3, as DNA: TGTGCCTGGAGTGTACCGGGGGGTATCAATCAGCCCCAGCATTTT.

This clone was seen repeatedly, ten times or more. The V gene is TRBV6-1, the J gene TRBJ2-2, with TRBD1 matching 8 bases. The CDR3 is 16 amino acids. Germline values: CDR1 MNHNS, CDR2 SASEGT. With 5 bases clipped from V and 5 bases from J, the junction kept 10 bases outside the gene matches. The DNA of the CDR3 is TGTGCCAGCAGTCGGTTCCAGGGGGCTGGGACCGGGGAGCTGTTTTTT. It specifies CASSRFQGAGTGELFF.

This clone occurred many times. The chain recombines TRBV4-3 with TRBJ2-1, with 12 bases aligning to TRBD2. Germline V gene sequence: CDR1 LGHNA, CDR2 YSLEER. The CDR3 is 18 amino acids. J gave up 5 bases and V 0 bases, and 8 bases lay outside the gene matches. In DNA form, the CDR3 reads TGCGCCAGCAGCCAAGAATCCCTAGCGGGGGGGCCCCACAATGAGCAGTTCTTC. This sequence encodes CASSQESLAGGPHNEQFF.

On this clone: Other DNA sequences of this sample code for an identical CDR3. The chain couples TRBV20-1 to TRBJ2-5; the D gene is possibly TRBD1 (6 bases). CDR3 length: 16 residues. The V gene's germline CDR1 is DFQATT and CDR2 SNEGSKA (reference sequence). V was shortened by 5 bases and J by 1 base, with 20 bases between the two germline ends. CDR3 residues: CSAPRRLAGAQETQYF. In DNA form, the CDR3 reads TGCAGTGCTCCCCGGAGGCTAGCAGGGGCCCAAGAGACCCAGTACTTC.

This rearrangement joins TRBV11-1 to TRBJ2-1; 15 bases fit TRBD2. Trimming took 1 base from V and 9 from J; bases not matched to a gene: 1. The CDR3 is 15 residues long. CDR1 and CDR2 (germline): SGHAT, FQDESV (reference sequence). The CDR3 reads CASSLGTSGRVEQFF. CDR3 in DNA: TGTGCCAGCAGCTTAGGGACTAGCGGGAGGGTTGAGCAGTTCTTC.

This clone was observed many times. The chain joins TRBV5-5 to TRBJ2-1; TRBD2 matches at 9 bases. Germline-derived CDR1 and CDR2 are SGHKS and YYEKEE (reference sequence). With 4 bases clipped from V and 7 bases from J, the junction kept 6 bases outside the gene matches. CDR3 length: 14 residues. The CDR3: CASSPGGGVNEQFF. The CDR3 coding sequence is TGTGCCAGCAGCCCCGGCGGGGGGGTAAATGAGCAGTTCTTC.

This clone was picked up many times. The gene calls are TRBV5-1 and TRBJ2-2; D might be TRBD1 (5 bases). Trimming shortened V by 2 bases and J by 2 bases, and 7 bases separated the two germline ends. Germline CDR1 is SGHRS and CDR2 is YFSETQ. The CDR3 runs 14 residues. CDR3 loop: CASSFDSNTGELFF. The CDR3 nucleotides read TGCGCCAGCAGCTTCGACAGTAACACCGGGGAGCTGTTTTTT.

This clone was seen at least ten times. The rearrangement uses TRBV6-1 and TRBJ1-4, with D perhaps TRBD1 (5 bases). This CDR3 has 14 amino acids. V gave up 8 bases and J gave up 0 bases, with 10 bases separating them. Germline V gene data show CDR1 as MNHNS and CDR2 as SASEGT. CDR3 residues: CASRPGPTNEKLFF. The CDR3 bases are TGTGCCAGCCGTCCGGGGCCAACTAATGAAAAACTGTTTTTT.

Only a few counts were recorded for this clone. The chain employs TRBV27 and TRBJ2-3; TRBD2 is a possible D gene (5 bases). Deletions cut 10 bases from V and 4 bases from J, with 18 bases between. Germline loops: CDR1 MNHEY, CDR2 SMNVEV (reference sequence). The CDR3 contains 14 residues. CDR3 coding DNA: TGTGCCATCAGCCCTTGTGTAGCGCCAGATACGCAGTATTTT. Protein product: CAISPCVAPDTQYF.

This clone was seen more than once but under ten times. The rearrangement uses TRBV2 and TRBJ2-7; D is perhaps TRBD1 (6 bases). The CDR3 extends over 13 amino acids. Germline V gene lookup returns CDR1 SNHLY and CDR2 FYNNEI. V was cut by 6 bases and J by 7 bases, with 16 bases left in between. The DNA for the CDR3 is TGTGCCAGCAGCACAGGGAATAGGGGAGAGCAGTACTTC. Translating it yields CASSTGNRGEQYF.